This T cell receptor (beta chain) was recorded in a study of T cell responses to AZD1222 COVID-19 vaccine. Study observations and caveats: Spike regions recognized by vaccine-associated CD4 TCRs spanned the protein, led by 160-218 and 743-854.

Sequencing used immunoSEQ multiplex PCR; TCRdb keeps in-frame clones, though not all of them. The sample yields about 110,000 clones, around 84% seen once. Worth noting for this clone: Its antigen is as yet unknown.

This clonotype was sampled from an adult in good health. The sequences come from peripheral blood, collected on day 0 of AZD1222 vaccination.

The CDR3 coding sequence is TGTGCCAGCAGGGGAATGGGGGGGACGAACACTGAAGCTTTCTTT. It specifies CASRGMGGTNTEAFF. The J gene is TRBJ1-1, the V gene TRBV27; TRBD1 is a possible D gene (5 bases). The CDR3 is 15 residues long. The ends were cut back, 6 bases at V and 1 base at J, with 15 bases in the middle. CDR1 is MNHEY and CDR2 is SMNVEV in the germline V gene (reference sequence).